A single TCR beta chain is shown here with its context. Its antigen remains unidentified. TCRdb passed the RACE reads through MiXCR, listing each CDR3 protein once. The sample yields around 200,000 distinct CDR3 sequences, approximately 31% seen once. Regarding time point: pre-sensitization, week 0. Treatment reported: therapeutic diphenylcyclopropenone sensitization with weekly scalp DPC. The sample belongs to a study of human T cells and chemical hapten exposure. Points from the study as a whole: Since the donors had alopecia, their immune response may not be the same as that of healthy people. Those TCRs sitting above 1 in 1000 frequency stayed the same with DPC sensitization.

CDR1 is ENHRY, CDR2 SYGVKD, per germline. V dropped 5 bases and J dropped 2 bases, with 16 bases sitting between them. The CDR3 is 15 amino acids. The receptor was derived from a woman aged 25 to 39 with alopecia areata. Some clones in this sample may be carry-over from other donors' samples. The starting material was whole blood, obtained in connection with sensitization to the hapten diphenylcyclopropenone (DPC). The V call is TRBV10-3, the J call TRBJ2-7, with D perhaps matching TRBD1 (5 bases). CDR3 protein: CAISQDPDRPYEQYF. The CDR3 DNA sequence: TGTGCCATCAGTCAAGATCCAGACAGACCCTACGAGCAGTACTTC.